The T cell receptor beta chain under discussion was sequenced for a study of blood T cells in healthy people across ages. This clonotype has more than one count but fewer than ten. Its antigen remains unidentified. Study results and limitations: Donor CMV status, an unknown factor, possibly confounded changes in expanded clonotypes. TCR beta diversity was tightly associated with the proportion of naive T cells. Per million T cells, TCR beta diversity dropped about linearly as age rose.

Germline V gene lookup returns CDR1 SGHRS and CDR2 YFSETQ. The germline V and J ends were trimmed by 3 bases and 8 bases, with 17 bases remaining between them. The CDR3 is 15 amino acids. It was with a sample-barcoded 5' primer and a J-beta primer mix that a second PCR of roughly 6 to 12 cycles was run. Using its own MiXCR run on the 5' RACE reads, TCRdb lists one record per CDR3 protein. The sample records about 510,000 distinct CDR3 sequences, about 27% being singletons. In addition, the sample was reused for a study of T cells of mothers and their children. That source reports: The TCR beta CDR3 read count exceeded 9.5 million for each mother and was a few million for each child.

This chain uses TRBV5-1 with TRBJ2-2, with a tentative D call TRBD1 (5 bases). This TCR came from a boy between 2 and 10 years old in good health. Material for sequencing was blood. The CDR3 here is CASSSFGASGGELFF. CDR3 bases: TGCGCCAGCAGCTCATTTGGGGCCTCCGGGGGGGAGCTGTTTTTT.